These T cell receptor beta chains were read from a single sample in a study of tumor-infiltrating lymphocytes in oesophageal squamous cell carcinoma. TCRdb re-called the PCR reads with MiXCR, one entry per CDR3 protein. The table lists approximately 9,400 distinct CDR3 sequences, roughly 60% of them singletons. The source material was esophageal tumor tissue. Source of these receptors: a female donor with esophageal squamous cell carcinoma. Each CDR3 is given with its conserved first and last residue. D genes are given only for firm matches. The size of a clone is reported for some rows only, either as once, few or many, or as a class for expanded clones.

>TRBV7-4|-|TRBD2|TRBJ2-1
CASIHGRDLSYNEQFF
TGTGCCAGCATTCACGGGAGGGATCTCTCTTACAATGAGCAGTTCTTC
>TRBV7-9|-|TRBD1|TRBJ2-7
CASSPTTGVAGELYF
TGTGCCAGCAGCCCGACTACAGGGGTGGCCGGGGAGCTGTACTTC
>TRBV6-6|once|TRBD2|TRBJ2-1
CASSYSASGGAKQFF
TGTGCCAGCAGTTACTCAGCTAGCGGGGGGGCAAAGCAGTTCTTC
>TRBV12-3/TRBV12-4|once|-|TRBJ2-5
CASSLLDETQYF
TGTGCCAGCAGTTTATTGGACGAGACCCAGTACTTC
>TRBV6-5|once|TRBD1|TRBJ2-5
CASSEGTGNGKTQYF
TGTGCCAGCAGTGAAGGGACAGGGAACGGAAAGACCCAGTACTTC
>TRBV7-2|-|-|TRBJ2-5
CASSLGYVGNEQYF
TGTGCCAGCAGCTTAGGCTACGTGGGGAATGAGCAGTACTTC
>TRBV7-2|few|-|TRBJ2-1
CASSSSGRGNEQFF
TGTGCCAGCAGCTCATCGGGGAGGGGGAATGAGCAGTTCTTC
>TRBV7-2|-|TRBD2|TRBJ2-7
CASSIGLANEQYF
TGTGCCAGCAGCATCGGACTAGCGAATGAGCAGTACTTC
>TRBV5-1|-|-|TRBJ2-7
CASSLGPQGSYEQYF
TGCGCCAGCAGCTTGGGGCCACAGGGTTCCTACGAGCAGTACTTC
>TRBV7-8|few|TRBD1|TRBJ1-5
CASSLSGQQGQPQHF
TGTGCCAGCAGCTTATCGGGACAGCAAGGTCAGCCCCAGCATTTT
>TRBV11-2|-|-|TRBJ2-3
CASSRDFTDTQYF
TGTGCCAGCAGCCGGGATTTCACAGATACGCAGTATTTT
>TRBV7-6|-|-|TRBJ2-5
CASSQTPRETQYF
TGTGCTAGCAGCCAAACCCCGAGAGAGACCCAGTACTTC
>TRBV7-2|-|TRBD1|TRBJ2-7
CASSSDRGGEQYF
TGTGCCAGCAGCTCCGACAGGGGCGGGGAGCAGTACTTC
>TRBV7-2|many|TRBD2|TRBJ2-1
CASSPRGGMNEQFF
TGTGCCAGCAGCCCCCGCGGGGGAATGAATGAGCAGTTCTTC
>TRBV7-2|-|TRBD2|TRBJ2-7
CASSTRLAGAYEQYF
TGTGCCAGCAGCACCCGACTAGCGGGAGCCTACGAGCAGTACTTC
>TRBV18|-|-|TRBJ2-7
CASSPTIPEKPGYEQYF
TGTGCCAGCTCACCAACGATTCCCGAAAAACCGGGTTACGAGCAGTACTTC
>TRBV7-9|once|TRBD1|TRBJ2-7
CASSLSDRAEQYF
TGTGCCAGCAGTCTCAGCGACAGGGCCGAGCAGTACTTC
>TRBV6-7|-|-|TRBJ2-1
CASSYGTLGFGGNEQFF
TGTGCCAGCAGTTACGGGACCCTGGGCTTTGGTGGCAATGAGCAGTTCTTC
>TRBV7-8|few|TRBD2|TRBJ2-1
CASSLTTLRSGGEQFF
TGTGCCAGCAGCTTAACAACACTAAGGAGCGGGGGGGAGCAGTTCTTC
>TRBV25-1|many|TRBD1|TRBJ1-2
CASSDWTGTFGYTF
TGTGCCAGCAGTGATTGGACAGGAACCTTTGGCTACACCTTC
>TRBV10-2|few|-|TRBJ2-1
CASSQIVGLGNEQFF
TGCGCCAGCAGTCAAATAGTCGGACTCGGCAATGAGCAGTTCTTC
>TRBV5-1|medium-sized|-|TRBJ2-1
CASSLEGELSYNEQFF
TGCGCCAGCAGCTTGGAAGGGGAACTCTCCTACAATGAGCAGTTCTTC
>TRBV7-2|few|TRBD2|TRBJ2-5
CASSSKRGGGETQYF
TGTGCCAGCAGCTCCAAGCGGGGGGGCGGGGAGACCCAGTACTTC
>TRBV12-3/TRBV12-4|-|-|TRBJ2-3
CASRLDTDTQYF
TGTGCCAGCAGGTTAGACACAGATACGCAGTATTTT
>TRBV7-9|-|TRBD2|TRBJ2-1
CASSPGLAGGSEQFF
TGTGCCAGCAGCCCGGGACTAGCGGGAGGAAGTGAGCAGTTCTTC
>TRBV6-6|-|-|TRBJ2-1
CASSATGSGEQFF
TGTGCCAGCAGTGCCACAGGGTCCGGCGAGCAGTTCTTC
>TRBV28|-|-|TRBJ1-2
CASSLLQAFYGYTF
TGTGCCAGCAGTCTATTACAGGCGTTCTATGGCTACACCTTC
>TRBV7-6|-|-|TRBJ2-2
CASSKRNPGELFF
TGTGCCAGCAGCAAACGGAATCCCGGGGAGCTGTTTTTT
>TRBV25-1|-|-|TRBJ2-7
CASSGSGGPYEQYF
TGTGCCAGCAGTGGGAGCGGAGGGCCCTACGAGCAGTACTTC
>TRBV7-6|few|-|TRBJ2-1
CASSLRRGDSLGYNEQFF
TGTGCCAGCAGCTTAAGGAGGGGGGACTCGCTCGGCTACAATGAGCAGTTCTTC
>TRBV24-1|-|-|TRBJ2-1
CATSDLDPRGYNEQFF
TGTGCCACCAGTGATTTAGACCCAAGGGGATACAATGAGCAGTTCTTC
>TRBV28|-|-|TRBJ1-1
CASSLSAGTMNTEAFF
TGTGCCAGCAGTTTATCGGCAGGAACCATGAACACTGAAGCTTTCTTT
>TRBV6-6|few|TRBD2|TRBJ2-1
CASSYSTSAYSYNEQFF
TGTGCCAGCAGTTACTCGACTAGCGCCTACTCCTACAATGAGCAGTTCTTC
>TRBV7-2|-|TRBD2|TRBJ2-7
CASTILAGGVGGHNEQYF
TGTGCCAGCACCATACTAGCGGGGGGGGTCGGGGGCCACAATGAGCAGTACTTC
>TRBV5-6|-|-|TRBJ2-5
CASSLELGDSETQYF
TGTGCCAGCAGCTTGGAGTTGGGGGACTCGGAGACCCAGTACTTC
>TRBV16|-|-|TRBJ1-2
CASSPDITNYGYTF
TGTGCCAGCAGTCCGGACATAACTAACTATGGCTACACCTTC
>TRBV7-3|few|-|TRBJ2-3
CASSFSGLDTQYF
TGTGCCAGCAGCTTTTCGGGGTTGGATACGCAGTATTTT
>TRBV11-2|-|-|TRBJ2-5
CASSHTGGRETQYF
TGTGCCAGCAGCCATACCGGGGGGCGAGAGACCCAGTACTTC
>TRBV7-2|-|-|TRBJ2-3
CASSSGPTGSTDTQYF
TGTGCCAGCAGCTCCGGACCAACTGGAAGCACAGATACGCAGTATTTT
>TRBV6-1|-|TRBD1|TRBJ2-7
CASRDRDNSPLHF
TGTGCCAGCAGGGACAGGGATAATTCACCCCTCCACTTC
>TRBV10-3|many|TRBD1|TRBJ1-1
CAISMTGGTEAFF
TGTGCCATCAGTATGACAGGGGGCACTGAAGCTTTCTTT
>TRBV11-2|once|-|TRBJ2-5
CASSLNTGNGETQYF
TGTGCCAGCAGCTTAAACACAGGGAACGGGGAGACCCAGTACTTC
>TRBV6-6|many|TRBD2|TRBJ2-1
CASSYLGTSGIVRSYNEQFF
TGTGCCAGCAGTTACCTTGGGACTAGCGGGATAGTTCGCTCCTACAATGAGCAGTTCTTC